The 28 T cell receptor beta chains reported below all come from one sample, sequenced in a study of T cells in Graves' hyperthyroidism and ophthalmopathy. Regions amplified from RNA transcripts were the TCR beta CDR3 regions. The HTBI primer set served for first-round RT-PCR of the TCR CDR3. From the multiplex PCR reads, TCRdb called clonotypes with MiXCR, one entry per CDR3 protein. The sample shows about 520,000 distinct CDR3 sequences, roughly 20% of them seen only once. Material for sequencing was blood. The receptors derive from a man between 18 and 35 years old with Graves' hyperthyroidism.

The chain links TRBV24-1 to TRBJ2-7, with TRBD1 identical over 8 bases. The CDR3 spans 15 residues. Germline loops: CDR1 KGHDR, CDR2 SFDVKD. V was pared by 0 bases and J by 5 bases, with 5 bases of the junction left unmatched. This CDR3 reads CATSDLSDRANEQYF. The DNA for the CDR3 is TGTGCCACCAGTGATTTGTCGGACAGGGCCAACGAGCAGTACTTC.

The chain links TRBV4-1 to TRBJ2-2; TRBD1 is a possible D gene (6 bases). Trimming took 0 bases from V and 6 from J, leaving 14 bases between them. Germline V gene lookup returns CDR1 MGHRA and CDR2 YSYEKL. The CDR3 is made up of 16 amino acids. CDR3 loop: CASSQDLQGKAGELFF. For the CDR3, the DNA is TGCGCCAGCAGCCAAGATCTACAGGGAAAGGCCGGGGAGCTGTTTTTT.

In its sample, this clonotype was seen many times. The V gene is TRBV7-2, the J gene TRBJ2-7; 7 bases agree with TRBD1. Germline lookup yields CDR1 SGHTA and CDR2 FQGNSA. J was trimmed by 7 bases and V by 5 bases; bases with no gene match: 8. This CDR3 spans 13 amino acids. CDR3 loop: CASSMTGPWEQYF. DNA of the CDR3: TGTGCCAGCAGCATGACAGGGCCGTGGGAGCAGTACTTC.

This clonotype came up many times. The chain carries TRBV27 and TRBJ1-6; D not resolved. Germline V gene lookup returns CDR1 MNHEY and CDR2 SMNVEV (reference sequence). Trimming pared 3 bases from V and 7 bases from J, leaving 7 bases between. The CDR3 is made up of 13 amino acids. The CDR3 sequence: CASSLGGNSPLHF. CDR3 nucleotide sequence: TGTGCCAGCAGTTTGGGCGGGAATTCACCCCTCCACTTT.

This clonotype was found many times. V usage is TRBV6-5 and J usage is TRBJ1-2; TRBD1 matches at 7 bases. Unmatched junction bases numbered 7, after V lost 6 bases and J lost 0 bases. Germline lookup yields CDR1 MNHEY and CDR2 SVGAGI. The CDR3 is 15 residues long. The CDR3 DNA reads TGTGCCAGCAGAAGGACAGGCCAAGCTAACTATGGCTACACCTTC. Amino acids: CASRRTGQANYGYTF.

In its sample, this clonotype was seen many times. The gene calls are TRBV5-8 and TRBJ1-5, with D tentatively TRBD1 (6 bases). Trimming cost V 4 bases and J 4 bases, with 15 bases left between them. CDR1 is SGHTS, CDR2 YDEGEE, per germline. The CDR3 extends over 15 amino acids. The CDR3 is CASSQTTGYNQPQHF. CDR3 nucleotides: TGTGCCAGCAGCCAAACCACAGGGTATAATCAGCCCCAGCATTTT. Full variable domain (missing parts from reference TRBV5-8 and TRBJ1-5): EAGVTQSPTHLIKTRGQQATLRCSPISGHTSVYWYQQALGLGLQFLLWYDEGEERNRGNFPPRFSGRQFPNYSSELNVNALELEDSALYLCASSQTTGYNQPQHFGDGTRLSIL.

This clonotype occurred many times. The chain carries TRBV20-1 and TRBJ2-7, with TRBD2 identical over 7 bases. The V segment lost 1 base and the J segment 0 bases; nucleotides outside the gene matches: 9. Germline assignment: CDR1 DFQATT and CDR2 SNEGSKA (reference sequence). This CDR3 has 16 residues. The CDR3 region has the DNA TGCAGTGCTAGAGCCCCCCCGGGAGGCCTCTCCTACGAGCAGTACTTC. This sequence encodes CSARAPPGGLSYEQYF.

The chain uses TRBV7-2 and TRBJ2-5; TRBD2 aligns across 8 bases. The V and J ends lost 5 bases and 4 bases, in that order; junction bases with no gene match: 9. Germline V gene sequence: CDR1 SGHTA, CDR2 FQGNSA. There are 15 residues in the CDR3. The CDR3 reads CASSHGLAVRETQYF. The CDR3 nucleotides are TGTGCCAGCAGCCACGGACTAGCAGTAAGAGAGACCCAGTACTTC.

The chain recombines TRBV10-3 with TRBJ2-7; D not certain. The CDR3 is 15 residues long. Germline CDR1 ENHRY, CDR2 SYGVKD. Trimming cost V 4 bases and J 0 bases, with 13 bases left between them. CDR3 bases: TGTGCCATCAGTGGAGGAGAAGGTAGCTCCTACGAGCAGTACTTC. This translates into CAISGGEGSSYEQYF.

The CDR3 region is CASSLASRSGYTF. CDR3 coding DNA: TGTGCCAGCAGTTTAGCGAGTCGTTCCGGCTACACCTTC. J is TRBJ1-2 and V is TRBV28, with unresolved D. The CDR3 is 13 amino acids. The germline V gene has CDR1 MDHEN and CDR2 SYDVKM. V gave up 2 bases and J gave up 8 bases, with 12 bases separating them.

CDR3 in DNA: TGTGCCAGCAGCGATTTTGGGACAGTCGAAAAACTGTTTTTT. Protein product: CASSDFGTVEKLFF. The chain couples TRBV7-9 to TRBJ1-4; 7 nucleotides align to TRBD1. The CDR3 extends over 14 amino acids. V lost 5 bases, J lost 8 bases, and 8 bases stayed unmatched. Germline V lookup: CDR1 SEHNR, CDR2 FQNEAQ (reference sequence). Using reference TRBV7-9 and TRBJ1-4 for the parts outside the CDR3, the full variable domain is DTGVSQNPRHKITKRGQNVTFRCDPISEHNRLYWYRQTLGQGPEFLTYFQNEAQLEKSRLLSDRFSAERPKGSFSTLEIQRTEQGDSAMYLCASSDFGTVEKLFFGSGTQLSVL.

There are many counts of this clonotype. For the CDR3, the DNA is TGTGCCAGCACCACCTGGCAGGGGCGGTATCAGCCCCAGCATTTT. Its translation: CASTTWQGRYQPQHF. V usage is TRBV12-3 or TRBV12-4 and J usage is TRBJ1-5; the D gene is possibly TRBD1 (6 bases). V dropped 7 bases and J dropped 5 bases, with 18 bases sitting between them. The CDR3 is 15 amino acids.

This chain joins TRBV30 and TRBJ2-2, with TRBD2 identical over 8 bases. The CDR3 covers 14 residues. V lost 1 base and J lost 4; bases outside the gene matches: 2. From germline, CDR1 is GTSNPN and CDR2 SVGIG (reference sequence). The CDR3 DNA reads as TGTGCCTGGAGTGCGGGAGGGCCCACCGGGGAGCTGTTTTTT. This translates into CAWSAGGPTGELFF.

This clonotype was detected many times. CDR3 in DNA: TGTGCCAGCAGTCGACAGGGGGCTGGGGCCAACGTCCTGACTTTC. Amino acid sequence: CASSRQGAGANVLTF. The chain employs TRBV28 and TRBJ2-6; 9 bases are a match to TRBD1. This CDR3 spans 15 amino acids. Germline V CDR1 and CDR2: MDHEN, SYDVKM. V was pared by 5 bases and J by 2 bases, with 1 base of the junction left unmatched.

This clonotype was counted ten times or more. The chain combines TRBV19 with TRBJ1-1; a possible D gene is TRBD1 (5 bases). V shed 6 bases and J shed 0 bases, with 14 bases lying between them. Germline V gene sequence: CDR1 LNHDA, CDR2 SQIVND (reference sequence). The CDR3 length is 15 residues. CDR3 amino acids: CASRGIDSMNTEAFF. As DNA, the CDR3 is TGTGCCAGTAGGGGCATAGACAGCATGAACACTGAAGCTTTCTTT.

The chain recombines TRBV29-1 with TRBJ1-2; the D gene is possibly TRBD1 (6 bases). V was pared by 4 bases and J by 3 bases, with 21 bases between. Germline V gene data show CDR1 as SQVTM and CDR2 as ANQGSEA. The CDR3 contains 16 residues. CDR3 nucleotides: TGCAGCGTTGTTCCCCTGCAGGGGATGGTGGACTATGGCTACACCTTC. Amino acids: CSVVPLQGMVDYGYTF.

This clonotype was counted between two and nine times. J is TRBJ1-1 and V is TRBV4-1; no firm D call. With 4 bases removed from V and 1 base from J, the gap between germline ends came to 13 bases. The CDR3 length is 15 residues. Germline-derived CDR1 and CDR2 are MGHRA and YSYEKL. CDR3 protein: CASSRGGQRNTEAFF. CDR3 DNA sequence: TGCGCCAGCAGCCGGGGTGGGCAGAGGAACACTGAAGCTTTCTTT.

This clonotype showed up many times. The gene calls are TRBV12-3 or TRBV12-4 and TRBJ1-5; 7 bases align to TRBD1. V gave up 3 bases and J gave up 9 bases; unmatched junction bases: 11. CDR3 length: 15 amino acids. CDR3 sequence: CASSFRDSETTPQHF. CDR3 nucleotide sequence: TGTGCCAGCAGTTTCCGGGACAGCGAAACTACGCCCCAGCATTTT.

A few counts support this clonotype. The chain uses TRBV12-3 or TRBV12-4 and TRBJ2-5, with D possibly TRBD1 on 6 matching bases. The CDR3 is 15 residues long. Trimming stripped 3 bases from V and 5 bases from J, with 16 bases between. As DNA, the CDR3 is TGTGCCAGCAGTTTCATGGGGGCGAGTTCTGAGACCCAGTACTTC. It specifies CASSFMGASSETQYF.

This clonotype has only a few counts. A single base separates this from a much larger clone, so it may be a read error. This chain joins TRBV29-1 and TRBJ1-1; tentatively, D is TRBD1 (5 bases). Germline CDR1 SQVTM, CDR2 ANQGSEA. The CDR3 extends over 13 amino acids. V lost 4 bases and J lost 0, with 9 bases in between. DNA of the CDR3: TGCAGCGTTGCAGGGTTGATGAACACTGAAGCTTTCTTT. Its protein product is CSVAGLMNTEAFF. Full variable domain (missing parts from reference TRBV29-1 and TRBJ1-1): SAVISQKPSRDICQRGTSLTIQCQVDSQVTMMFWYRQQPGQSLTLIATANQGSEATYESGFVIDKFPISRPNLTFSTLTVSNMSPEDSSIYLCSVAGLMNTEAFFGQGTRLTVV.

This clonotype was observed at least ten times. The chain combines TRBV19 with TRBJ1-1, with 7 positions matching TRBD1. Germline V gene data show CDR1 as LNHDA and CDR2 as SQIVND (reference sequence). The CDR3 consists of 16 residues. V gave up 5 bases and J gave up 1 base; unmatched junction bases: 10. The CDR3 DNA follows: TGTGCCAGTAGTGTTTCCGGGACAGCTGGGAACACTGAAGCTTTCTTT. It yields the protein CASSVSGTAGNTEAFF.

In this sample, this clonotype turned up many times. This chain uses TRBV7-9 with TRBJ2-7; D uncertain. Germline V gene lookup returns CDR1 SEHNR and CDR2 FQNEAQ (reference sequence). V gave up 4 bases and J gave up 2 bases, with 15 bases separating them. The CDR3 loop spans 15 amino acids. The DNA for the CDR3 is TGTGCCAGCAGCTACAAAGGGCAGCCAACCTACGAGCAGTACTTC. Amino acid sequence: CASSYKGQPTYEQYF.

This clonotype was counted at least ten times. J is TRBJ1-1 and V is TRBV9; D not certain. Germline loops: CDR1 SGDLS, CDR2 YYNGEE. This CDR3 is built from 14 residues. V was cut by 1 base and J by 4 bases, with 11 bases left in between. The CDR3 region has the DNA TGTGCCAGCAGCGTAAGTGGTTCGGGCACTGAAGCTTTCTTT. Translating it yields CASSVSGSGTEAFF.

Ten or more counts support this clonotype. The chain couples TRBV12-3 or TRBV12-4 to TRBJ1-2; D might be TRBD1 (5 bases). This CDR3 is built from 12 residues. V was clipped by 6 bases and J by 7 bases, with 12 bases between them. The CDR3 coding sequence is TGTGCCAGCAGCCGGGGGTTATCTGGCTACACCTTC. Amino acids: CASSRGLSGYTF.

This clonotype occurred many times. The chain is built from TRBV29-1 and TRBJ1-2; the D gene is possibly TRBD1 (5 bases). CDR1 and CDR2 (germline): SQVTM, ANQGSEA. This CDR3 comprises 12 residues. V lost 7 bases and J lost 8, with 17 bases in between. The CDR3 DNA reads TGCAGCGCCCCGGGACCGGCTGGGGGCTACACCTTC. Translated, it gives CSAPGPAGGYTF.

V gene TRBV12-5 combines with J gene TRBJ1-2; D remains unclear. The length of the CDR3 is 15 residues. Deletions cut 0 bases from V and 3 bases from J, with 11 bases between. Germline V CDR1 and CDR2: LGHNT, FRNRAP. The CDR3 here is CASGLVGNGHYGYTF. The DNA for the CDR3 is TGTGCTAGTGGTTTGGTAGGAAACGGCCACTATGGCTACACCTTC.

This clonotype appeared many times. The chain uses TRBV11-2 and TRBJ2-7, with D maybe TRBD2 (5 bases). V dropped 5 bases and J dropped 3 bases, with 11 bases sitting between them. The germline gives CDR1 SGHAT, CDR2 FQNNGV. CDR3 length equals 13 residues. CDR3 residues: CASSTGGDYEQYF. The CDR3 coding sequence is TGTGCCAGCAGCACCGGAGGAGACTACGAGCAGTACTTC.

The CDR3 sequence: CASTPGLAGETQYF. The DNA of the CDR3 is TGCGCCAGCACACCGGGACTAGCGGGAGAGACCCAGTACTTC. V usage is TRBV5-1 and J usage is TRBJ2-5, with TRBD2 matching over 12 bases. Germline lookup yields CDR1 SGHRS and CDR2 YFSETQ. Trimming at V came to 6 bases and at J to 4 bases, leaving 4 bases not matched to a gene. There are 14 residues in the CDR3. Full variable domain (missing parts from reference TRBV5-1 and TRBJ2-5): KAGVTQTPRYLIKTRGQQVTLSCSPISGHRSVSWYQQTPGQGLQFLFEYFSETQRNKGNFPGRFSGRQFSNSRSEMNVSTLELGDSALYLCASTPGLAGETQYFGPGTRLLVL.